Each of the 12 T cell receptor beta chains below was sequenced from the same sample in a study of blood T cell repertoires in COVID-19. Data came from immunoSEQ multiplex PCR; TCRdb stores just in-frame clones and leaves some out. This repertoire shows 110,000 or so clones, over 65% found once; its top ten account for around 8%. The sample was peripheral blood. The receptors stem from a woman in her forties with acute or convalescent COVID-19.

V usage is TRBV5-1 and J usage is TRBJ1-2; tentative D call: TRBD1 (5 bases). CDR3 length: 14 amino acids. CDR1 is SGHRS and CDR2 is YFSETQ in the germline V gene. The V end was cut by 4 bases, the J end by 5 bases, with 15 bases between. CDR3 amino acids: CASSLLDRRYGYTF. CDR3 DNA sequence: TGCGCCAGCAGCCTACTTGACAGACGATATGGCTACACCTTC. Combining the CDR3 with reference TRBV5-1 and TRBJ1-2 gives the whole variable domain KAGVTQTPRYLIKTRGQQVTLSCSPISGHRSVSWYQQTPGQGLQFLFEYFSETQRNKGNFPGRFSGRQFSNSRSEMNVSTLELGDSALYLCASSLLDRRYGYTFGSGTRLTVV.

This clone has only one observation. The rearrangement links TRBV19 to TRBJ2-2; D is ambiguous. CDR1 and CDR2 (germline): LNHDA, SQIVND (reference sequence). CDR3 length: 13 amino acids. V gave up 5 bases and J gave up 4 bases, with 8 bases separating them. In nucleotides, the CDR3 is TGTGCCAGTAGTCTCTCGTTCACCGGGGAGCTGTTTTTT. As protein: CASSLSFTGELFF.

The chain recombines TRBV9 with TRBJ1-2, with TRBD1 matching 7 bases. There are 15 residues in the CDR3. Germline assignment: CDR1 SGDLS and CDR2 YYNGEE. V shed 3 bases and J 0 bases; nucleotides not matched to a gene: 5. In DNA, the CDR3 is TGTGCCAGCAGCGGCCGGGACAGAGCTAACTATGGCTACACCTTC. Translating it yields CASSGRDRANYGYTF.

The chain is built from TRBV24-1 and TRBJ2-1, with TRBD1 identical over 9 bases. This CDR3 is 15 amino acids long. V gave up 2 bases and J gave up 6 bases; unmatched junction bases: 4. Germline CDR1 is KGHDR and CDR2 is SFDVKD. In DNA, the CDR3 is TGTGCCACCAGTGATTCAAGGACAGGGGTCAATGAGCAGTTCTTC. Its translation: CATSDSRTGVNEQFF.

The genes are TRBV3-1 (or the pseudogene TRBV3-2) and TRBJ1-5; D is unclear. Trimming left V 1 base short and J 2 bases short, with 6 bases between. The CDR3 contains 14 residues. Germline CDR1 LGHDT, CDR2 YNNKEL (reference sequence). The CDR3 coding sequence is TGTGCCAGCAGCCAAGCTTATCGCAATCAGCCCCAGCATTTT. Protein: CASSQAYRNQPQHF.

This chain joins TRBV2 and TRBJ2-1; 9 bases match TRBD1. Germline V gives CDR1 SNHLY, CDR2 FYNNEI. The CDR3 totals 14 residues. Trimming took 6 bases from V and 10 from J; bases not matched to a gene: 10. The CDR3, as DNA: TGTGCCAGCAGAGCTCCGGGACAGGGTCGAGAGCAGTTCTTC. Amino acid sequence: CASRAPGQGREQFF.

The chain combines TRBV21-1 with TRBJ2-1; TRBD2 is taken as the D call from the table, unchecked against the DNA. TRBV21-1 is noted as a pseudogene. The CDR3 spans 17 residues. CDR3 DNA sequence: TGTGCCAGCAGCAAGACTAGCGGGGACCGCTCCTACAATGAGCAGTTCTTC. Translation gives CASSKTSGDRSYNEQFF.

V and J are TRBV11-2 and TRBJ2-3; 7 nucleotides align to TRBD2. This CDR3 spans 18 amino acids. Germline CDR1 reads SGHAT; CDR2 reads FQNNGV. V lost 0 bases, J lost 0 bases, and 9 bases stayed unmatched. The CDR3 loop is CASSLDQRAGYSTDTQYF. The CDR3 nucleotides are TGTGCCAGCAGCTTAGATCAGCGAGCGGGGTATAGCACAGATACGCAGTATTTT.

At least ten counts were recorded for this clone. The chain employs TRBV6-4 and TRBJ2-3, with 7 bases lining up with TRBD2. Germline CDR1 is MRHNA and CDR2 is SNTAGT. The CDR3 contains 15 residues. The junction had 5 bases not matched to a gene; V was cut back by 4 bases and J by 1 base. The CDR3 DNA reads as TGTGCCAGCAGTGCCTCTAGCGGCGGCACAGATACGCAGTATTTT. Its translation: CASSASSGGTDTQYF.

The chain has TRBV11-2 and TRBJ2-7, with 9 positions matching TRBD1. The V gene end was trimmed by 4 bases and the J gene end by 1 base; junction bases not matched to a gene: 2. CDR1 and CDR2 (germline): SGHAT, FQNNGV. The CDR3 contains 14 residues. CDR3 DNA: TGTGCCAGCAGCTACGGGACAGGGTCCTACGAGCAGTACTTC. Residues: CASSYGTGSYEQYF.

The J gene is TRBJ1-2, the V gene TRBV14, with 8 bases identical to TRBD1. Trimming took 2 bases from V and 7 from J; bases not matched to a gene: 6. This CDR3 spans 14 amino acids. Germline V lookup: CDR1 SGHDN, CDR2 FVKESK. Written as DNA, the CDR3 is TGTGCCAGCAGCCAACAAGACAGGGGTCGTGGCTACACCTTC. Translation: CASSQQDRGRGYTF.

The V and J genes are TRBV3-1 (or the pseudogene TRBV3-2) and TRBJ2-3; D unclear. Germline lookup yields CDR1 LGHDT and CDR2 YNNKEL (reference sequence). The CDR3 covers 12 residues. V lost 6 bases and J lost 3, with 7 bases in between. CDR3 DNA sequence: TGTGCCAGCAGTCAACAGACAGATACGCAGTATTTT. Its translation: CASSQQTDTQYF.